This TCR beta chain was captured in a study of PD-1 blockade in classical Hodgkin lymphoma. Regarding time point: cycle 4 day 1 (C4D1), after six to seven weeks of nivolumab. All patients relapsed after autologous stem cell transplantation, and brentuximab vedotin exposure varied. CDR1 and CDR2 from the germline V gene are SNHLY and FYNNEI. The CDR3 totals 16 residues. V lost 3 bases and J lost 0; bases outside the gene matches: 2. TCRdb keeps only in-frame clones here, not all; method: immunoSEQ multiplex PCR. The sample shows around 92,000 clones, approximately 86% of them seen only once. The clonotype was recovered from a human donor with classical Hodgkin lymphoma. Sample: peripheral blood mononuclear cells (PBMCs), taken before the fourth cycle of nivolumab. This rearrangement joins TRBV2 to TRBJ2-1; 10 nucleotides align to TRBD2. The CDR3: CASSDASGSSYNEQFF. The CDR3 DNA reads TGTGCCAGCAGTGATGCTAGCGGGAGCTCCTACAATGAGCAGTTCTTC.